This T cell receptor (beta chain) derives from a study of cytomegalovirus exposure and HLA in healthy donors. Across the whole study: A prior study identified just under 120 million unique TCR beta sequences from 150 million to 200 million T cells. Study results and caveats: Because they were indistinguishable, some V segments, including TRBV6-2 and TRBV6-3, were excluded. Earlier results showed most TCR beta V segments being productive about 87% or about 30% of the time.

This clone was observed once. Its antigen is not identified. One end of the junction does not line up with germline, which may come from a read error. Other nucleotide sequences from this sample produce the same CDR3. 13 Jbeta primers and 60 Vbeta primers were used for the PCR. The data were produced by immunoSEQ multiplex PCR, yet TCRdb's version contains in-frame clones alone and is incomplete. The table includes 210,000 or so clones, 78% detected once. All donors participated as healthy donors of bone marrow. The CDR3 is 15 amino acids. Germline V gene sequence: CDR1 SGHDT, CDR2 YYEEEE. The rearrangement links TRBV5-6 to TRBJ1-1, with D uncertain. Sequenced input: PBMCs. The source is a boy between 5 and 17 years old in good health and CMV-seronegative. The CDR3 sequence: CASSWAGFVNTEAFF. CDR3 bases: TGTGCCAGCAGCTGGGCGGGATTTGTGAACACTGAAGCCTTCTTT.